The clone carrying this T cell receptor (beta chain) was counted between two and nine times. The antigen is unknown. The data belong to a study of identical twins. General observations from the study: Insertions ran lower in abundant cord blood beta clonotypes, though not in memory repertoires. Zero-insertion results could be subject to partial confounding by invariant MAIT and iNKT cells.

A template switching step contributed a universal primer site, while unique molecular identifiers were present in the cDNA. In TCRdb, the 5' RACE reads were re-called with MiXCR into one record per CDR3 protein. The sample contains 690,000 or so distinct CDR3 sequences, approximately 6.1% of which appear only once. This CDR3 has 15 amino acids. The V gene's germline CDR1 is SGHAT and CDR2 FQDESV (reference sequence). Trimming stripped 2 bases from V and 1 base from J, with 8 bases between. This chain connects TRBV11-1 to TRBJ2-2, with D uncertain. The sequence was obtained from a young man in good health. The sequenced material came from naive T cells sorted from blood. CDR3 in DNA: TGTGCCAGCAGCTTATTCGCAGGGAACACCGGGGAGCTGTTTTTT. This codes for CASSLFAGNTGELFF.